The 17 T cell receptor beta chains below all came from one sample that was sequenced in a study of shared clonotypes between healthy human individuals. TCRdb's table, derived via immunoSEQ multiplex PCR, lists solely in-frame clones and lacks some. The top ten clones hold roughly 1.4% of a sample with about a million clones, around 74% of them seen once. Source material: memory CD4+ T cells sorted from blood. The subset is: CD45RA-negative fraction. The receptors originated from a man between 18 and 35 years old in good health.

This clone was picked up one time. V and J are TRBV15 and TRBJ1-2; the D is unclear. The V gene's germline CDR1 is LNHNV and CDR2 YYDKDF (reference sequence). The CDR3 contains 12 residues. V lost 5 bases and J lost 5, with 9 bases in between. CDR3 region: CATSGEGYGYTF. The CDR3 coding sequence is TGTGCCACCAGCGGGGAGGGTTATGGCTACACCTTC.

This clone turned up a few times. The rearrangement uses TRBV20-1 and TRBJ2-2; no reliable D call. The V gene lost 3 bases and the J gene lost 8 bases, with 7 bases spanning the gap. The CDR3 length is 11 residues. In germline, CDR1 is DFQATT, CDR2 SNEGSKA (reference sequence). Written as DNA, the CDR3 is TGCAGTGCTAGTCTCGCTGGGGAGCTGTTTTTT. Encoded protein: CSASLAGELFF.

This chain uses TRBV6-1 with TRBJ1-2, with D perhaps TRBD1 (6 bases). The CDR3 runs to 17 residues. Germline CDR1 and CDR2: MNHNS and SASEGT. Trimming shortened V by 3 bases and J by 4 bases, and 21 bases separated the two germline ends. In nucleotides, the CDR3 is TGTGCCAGCAGTGAGGTCCTAGGGACAAGGGTGATCTATGGCTACACCTTC. Its protein is CASSEVLGTRVIYGYTF.

This clone was seen only once. V gene TRBV7-2 combines with J gene TRBJ2-1; tentative D call: TRBD1 (5 bases). The CDR3 loop spans 15 amino acids. Germline V gives CDR1 SGHTA, CDR2 FQGNSA. Trimming pared 1 base from V and 4 bases from J, leaving 11 bases between. This CDR3 reads CASSLGQKSYNEQFF. CDR3 nucleotides: TGTGCCAGCAGCTTAGGACAGAAATCTTACAATGAGCAGTTCTTC.

The chain employs TRBV10-3 and TRBJ1-6, with a weak D call TRBD1 (6 bases). CDR1 and CDR2 from the germline V gene are ENHRY and SYGVKD. The CDR3 extends over 16 amino acids. The ends were cut back, 1 base at V and 7 bases at J, with 14 bases in the middle. In nucleotides, the CDR3 is TGTGCCATCAGTGAGTGGACAGCGAGGGGCAATTCACCCCTCCACTTT. Translated, it gives CAISEWTARGNSPLHF.

Of note for this clone: A read error may be the cause here, since a much bigger clone is one base away. The chain combines TRBV5-1 with TRBJ1-1; D unclear. CDR1 and CDR2 (germline): SGHRS, YFSETQ. Deletions cut 0 bases from V and 1 base from J, with 7 bases between. The CDR3 loop spans 14 amino acids. CDR3 DNA sequence: TGCGCCAGCAGCTTGGGACTCTCGAACACTGAAGCTTTCTTT. Translating gives CASSLGLSNTEAFF.

This clone was seen a few times. The chain combines TRBV7-9 with TRBJ1-2, with D hard to call. Germline CDR1 reads SEHNR; CDR2 reads FQNEAQ (reference sequence). This CDR3 has 11 amino acids. V was cut by 1 base and J by 8 bases, with 5 bases left in between. CDR3 nucleotides: TGTGCCAGCAGCTTAGAACGGGGCTACACCTTC. This encodes CASSLERGYTF.

The V gene is TRBV30, the J gene TRBJ1-5; D gene ambiguous. The germline V and J ends were trimmed by 2 bases and 7 bases, with 12 bases remaining between them. The CDR3 runs 13 residues. Germline V gene lookup returns CDR1 GTSNPN and CDR2 SVGIG (reference sequence). CDR3 loop: CAWSIEREQPQHF. CDR3 nucleotide sequence: TGTGCCTGGAGTATCGAAAGGGAACAGCCCCAGCATTTT.

This clone was picked up many times. The V and J genes are TRBV5-6 and TRBJ1-1; D gene unclear. The length of the CDR3 is 14 residues. The V end lost 3 bases, the J end lost 5 bases, and 14 bases lay between the germline ends. CDR1 is SGHDT and CDR2 is YYEEEE in the germline V gene. The DNA of the CDR3 is TGTGCCAGCAGCTCCAGGTTCCCGAGGACTGAAGCTTTCTTT. Translated, it gives CASSSRFPRTEAFF.

CDR3 bases: TGTGCCATCAGTGTTAAGGCGAACACCGGGGAGCTGTTTTTT. Encoded protein: CAISVKANTGELFF. The chain joins TRBV10-3 to TRBJ2-2, with D hard to call. The CDR3 sequence is 14 residues long. The germline V gene has CDR1 ENHRY and CDR2 SYGVKD. V lost 4 bases, J lost 0 bases, and 6 bases lay in between.

The chain carries TRBV7-2 and TRBJ2-5; 7 bases agree with TRBD1. This CDR3 has 13 residues. V lost 4 bases and J lost 5; bases outside the gene matches: 4. Germline V gives CDR1 SGHTA, CDR2 FQGNSA. CDR3 sequence (DNA): TGTGCCAGCAGCTACGACAGGGCTGAGACCCAGTACTTC. It codes for CASSYDRAETQYF.

This chain links TRBV29-1 with TRBJ1-4; 7 bases align to TRBD1. Losses at the gene ends were 6 bases for V and 3 bases for J; bases not matched to a gene: 7. The CDR3 runs to 14 residues. Germline V lookup: CDR1 SQVTM, CDR2 ANQGSEA. The CDR3 sequence: CSVRGGAANEKLFF. The CDR3 DNA is TGCAGCGTCAGGGGGGGGGCGGCTAATGAAAAACTGTTTTTT. The variable domain in full, completed from reference TRBV29-1 and TRBJ1-4, reads SAVISQKPSRDICQRGTSLTIQCQVDSQVTMMFWYRQQPGQSLTLIATANQGSEATYESGFVIDKFPISRPNLTFSTLTVSNMSPEDSSIYLCSVRGGAANEKLFFGSGTQLSVL.

This clone was counted a single time. The chain carries TRBV19 and TRBJ1-2; no firm D call. Deletions cut 1 base from V and 2 bases from J, with 11 bases between. The CDR3 has 15 amino acids. In germline, CDR1 is LNHDA, CDR2 SQIVND (reference sequence). CDR3: CASSIGQPMNYGYTF. In nucleotides, the CDR3 is TGTGCCAGTAGTATAGGGCAGCCCATGAACTATGGCTACACCTTC. Filled out from reference TRBV19 and TRBJ1-2, the complete variable domain reads DGGITQSPKYLFRKEGQNVTLSCEQNLNHDAMYWYRQDPGQGLRLIYYSQIVNDFQKGDIAEGYSVSREKKESFPLTVTSAQKNPTAFYLCASSIGQPMNYGYTFGSGTRLTVV.

Only a few counts were recorded for this clone. V gene TRBV10-1 combines with J gene TRBJ1-3; D may be TRBD1 (5 bases). Germline values: CDR1 WNHNN, CDR2 SYGVQD (reference sequence). This CDR3 is 15 amino acids long. The germline V and J ends were trimmed by 10 bases and 7 bases, with 23 bases remaining between them. CDR3 DNA: TGCGCCAACCTGTTGGGGGTTATGGAATGGAACACCATATATTTT. Translation gives CANLLGVMEWNTIYF.

With respect to this clone: With a far larger clone one base away, a read error is the likely cause. V is TRBV6-5 and J is TRBJ2-4; no definite D call. CDR1 is MNHEY and CDR2 is SVGAGI in the germline V gene. The CDR3 has 11 residues. Deletions cut 4 bases from V and 3 bases from J, with 1 base between. As DNA, the CDR3 is TGTGCCAGCAGTTTCAAAAACATTCAGTACTTC. It encodes CASSFKNIQYF.

The CDR3 DNA reads as TGTGCCAGCAGTTTACGGGGGGAATTCTACAATGAGCAGTTCTTC. As protein: CASSLRGEFYNEQFF. J is TRBJ2-1 and V is TRBV27; TRBD2 matches 7 bases. CDR1 and CDR2 from the germline V gene are MNHEY and SMNVEV (reference sequence). V lost 2 bases to trimming and J lost 3 bases; unmatched junction nucleotides: 4. CDR3 length equals 15 residues.

The chain joins TRBV5-4 to TRBJ1-1; the D gene is possibly TRBD1 (5 bases). The CDR3 is 14 residues long. V lost 0 bases and J 1 base, leaving 7 bases between the germline ends. Germline CDR1 is SGHNT and CDR2 is YYREEE (reference sequence). The chain's CDR3 is CASSLGGSNTEAFF. Written as DNA, the CDR3 is TGTGCCAGCAGCTTGGGGGGCTCGAACACTGAAGCTTTCTTT.